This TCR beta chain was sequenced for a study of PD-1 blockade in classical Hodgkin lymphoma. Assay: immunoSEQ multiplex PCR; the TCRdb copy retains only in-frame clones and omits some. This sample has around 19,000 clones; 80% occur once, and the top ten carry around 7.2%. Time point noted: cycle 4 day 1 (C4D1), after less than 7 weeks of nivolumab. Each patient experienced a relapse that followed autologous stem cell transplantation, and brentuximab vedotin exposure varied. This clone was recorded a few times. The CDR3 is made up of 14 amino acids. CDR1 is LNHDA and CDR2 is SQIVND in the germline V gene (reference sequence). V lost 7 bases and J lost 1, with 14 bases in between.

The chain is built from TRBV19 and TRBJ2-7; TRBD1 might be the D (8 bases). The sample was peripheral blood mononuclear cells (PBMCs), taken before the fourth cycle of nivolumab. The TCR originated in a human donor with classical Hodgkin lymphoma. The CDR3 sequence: CASNDRGGSYEQYF. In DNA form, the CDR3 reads TGTGCCAGTAACGACAGGGGAGGGTCCTACGAGCAGTACTTC.